This is a list of T cell receptor beta chains from one sample in a study of blood T cell repertoires in COVID-19. The method was immunoSEQ multiplex PCR; TCRdb's version includes in-frame clones alone and lacks a portion of them. The sample has a few hundred thousand clones, roughly 87% seen once. The material sequenced was PBMCs or T cells enriched from blood (not recorded which). These receptors all come from a woman aged 25 to 39 who had recovered from COVID-19. The CDR3 runs from the conserved cysteine through the conserved F or W. D genes are given only for firm matches. The size entry is marked missing in some rows and otherwise reads once, few, many or a size class.

TRBJ2-3 | TRBV6-5 | NA | NA | CASSRDILQVDTQYF | TGTGCCAGCAGTAGGGACATCCTACAAGTAGATACGCAGTATTTT
TRBJ1-2 | TRBV10-3 | NA | TRBD1 | CAIGQDYGYTF | TGTGCCATTGGACAGGACTATGGCTACACCTTC
TRBJ2-1 | TRBV5-1 | NA | TRBD1 | CASRSGTGGLDEQFF | TGCGCCAGCAGGTCCGGGACAGGGGGATTGGATGAGCAGTTCTTC
TRBJ1-2 | TRBV28 | NA | TRBD1 | CAIPLPDRDSNYGYTF | TGTGCCATCCCATTACCCGACCGGGACAGTAACTATGGCTACACCTTC
TRBJ2-7 | TRBV5-1 | NA | TRBD1 | CASSSLRDRGQYEQYF | TGCGCCAGCAGCTCCCTCCGGGACAGGGGGCAGTACGAGCAGTACTTC
TRBJ1-1 | TRBV12-3/TRBV12-4 | NA | NA | CASSLATPGAFF | TGTGCCAGCAGTTTAGCCACCCCAGGAGCTTTCTTT
TRBJ2-3 | TRBV6-4 | NA | NA | CASSSSGTDTQYF | TGTGCCAGCAGTTCCAGCGGCACAGATACGCAGTATTTT
TRBJ1-3 | TRBV5-6 | NA | TRBD1 | CASSPGTGSRNTIYF | TGTGCCAGCAGCCCCGGGACAGGGAGTAGAAACACCATATATTTT
TRBJ1-1 | TRBV4-1 | NA | NA | CASSLQALNTEAFF | TGCGCCAGCAGCCTACAGGCCTTGAACACTGAAGCTTTCTTT
TRBJ2-7 | TRBV6-5 | NA | NA | CASSSDRKTYEQYF | TGTGCCAGCAGTAGCGACAGGAAAACCTACGAGCAGTACTTC
TRBJ2-2 | TRBV11-2 | NA | NA | CASSLRVTSLNTGELFF | TGTGCCAGCAGCCTACGGGTGACCAGCCTGAACACCGGGGAGCTGTTTTTT
TRBJ2-1 | TRBV5-1 | NA | TRBD1 | CASEPTSGGRSYNEQFF | TGCGCCAGTGAGCCAACCTCAGGGGGCAGGTCCTACAATGAGCAGTTCTTC
TRBJ2-7 | TRBV6-2/TRBV6-3 | NA | NA | CASSGQAGSEQYF | TGTGCCAGCAGTGGGCAGGCAGGTAGCGAGCAGTACTTC
TRBJ1-4 | TRBV2 | NA | NA | CASSELGRTNEKLFF | TGTGCCAGCAGTGAACTTGGGAGGACTAATGAAAAACTGTTTTTT
TRBJ1-5 | TRBV30 | once | NA | CAWSGQGYQPQHF | TGTGCCTGGAGTGGGCAGGGGTATCAGCCCCAGCATTTT
TRBJ1-4 | TRBV4-1 | once | TRBD1 | CASSPDRGSNEKLFF | TGCGCCAGCAGCCCGGACAGGGGTTCTAATGAAAAACTGTTTTTT
TRBJ2-7 | TRBV5-5 | NA | NA | CASSLGAVFTYEQYF | TGTGCCAGCAGCTTGGGGGCCGTCTTTACCTACGAGCAGTACTTC
TRBJ2-3 | TRBV6-5 | NA | NA | CASVVGRRSTDTQYF | TGTGCCAGCGTCGTTGGGCGACGTAGCACAGATACGCAGTATTTT
TRBJ2-7 | TRBV2 | NA | TRBD2 | CASSETSLAGSYEQYF | TGTGCCAGCAGTGAAACATCCCTAGCGGGCTCCTACGAGCAGTACTTC
TRBJ1-2 | TRBV2 | few | TRBD1 | CASSPTRRDRGYGYTF | TGTGCCAGCAGTCCAACGCGCAGGGACAGGGGCTATGGCTACACCTTC
TRBJ2-1 | TRBV12-3/TRBV12-4 | NA | NA | CASLSPGGEQFF | TGTGCCAGTTTGTCCCCCGGGGGTGAGCAGTTCTTC
TRBJ1-3 | TRBV9 | NA | TRBD1 | CASSGTGAGNTIYF | TGTGCCAGCAGCGGAACAGGGGCCGGAAACACCATATATTTT
TRBJ1-6 | TRBV19 | NA | NA | CASRPGYARTYNSPLHF | TGTGCCAGTCGGCCAGGGTACGCGCGGACCTATAATTCACCCCTCCACTTT
TRBJ2-1 | TRBV7-2 | NA | TRBD2 | CASSSGLAGGYEQFF | TGTGCCAGCAGCTCAGGACTAGCGGGAGGGTATGAGCAGTTCTTC
TRBJ2-6 | TRBV13 | NA | NA | CASSRSYSGANVLTF | TGTGCCAGCAGCCGTAGTTACTCTGGGGCCAACGTCCTGACTTTC
TRBJ2-1 | TRBV6-4 | NA | NA | CASSGDWQVNEQFF | TGTGCCAGCAGCGGGGACTGGCAGGTGAATGAGCAGTTCTTC
TRBJ2-5 | TRBV13 | once | TRBD1 | CASSLGTGDQETQYF | TGTGCCAGCAGCTTAGGGACAGGGGACCAAGAGACCCAGTACTTC
TRBJ2-1 | TRBV7-8 | few | NA | CASSFFPDSSYNEQFF | TGTGCCAGCAGCTTTTTTCCGGACAGTTCCTACAATGAGCAGTTCTTC
TRBJ2-3 | TRBV5-5 | once | NA | CASSQGGNTQYF | TGTGCCAGCAGCCAGGGCGGAAATACGCAGTATTTT
TRBJ2-4 | TRBV15 | few | TRBD2 | CATSRAGGQAKNIQYF | TGTGCCACCAGCAGAGCGGGGGGGCAGGCCAAAAACATTCAGTACTTC
TRBJ2-2 | TRBV29-1 | NA | NA | CSVESNDPTGELFF | TGCAGCGTTGAGTCTAATGATCCGACCGGGGAGCTGTTTTTT
TRBJ2-5 | TRBV5-3 | NA | NA | CARSRLVRETQYF | TGTGCCAGAAGCCGACTAGTTAGGGAGACCCAGTACTTC
TRBJ1-2 | TRBV3-1/TRBV3-2 | NA | TRBD1 | CASSRSTPGGSNGYTF | TGTGCCAGCAGCCGTTCCACCCCAGGGGGCTCAAATGGCTACACCTTC